The entry below describes one TCR beta chain. The junction departs from germline at one end; a sequencing error may be responsible. Looked up from germline, CDR1 is SGHVS and CDR2 is FNYEAQ. The CDR3 sequence is 15 residues long. TCRdb recomputed calls from the RT-PCR reads with MiXCR, one row per CDR3 protein. The top ten hold roughly 4% of the sample, which has hundreds of thousands of distinct CDR3 sequences, 12% to 15% seen once. The gene calls are TRBV7-6 and TRBJ2-1, with a possible D match to TRBD2 (6 bases). Sequencing was done on a sample of memory CD4+ T cells from blood. The clonotype was recovered from a female donor in good health, serving as a healthy control. CDR3 region: CATSSSLASGNEQFF. Here the CDR3 DNA reads TGTGCCACCAGCTCCTCTCTAGCGTCCGGGAATGAGCAGTTCTTC.